This passage covers 24 T cell receptor beta chains from one sample sequenced in a study of blood T cell repertoires in COVID-19. The repertoire was sequenced with immunoSEQ multiplex PCR; TCRdb's copy has only in-frame clones and lacks some. The repertoire has about 260,000 clones, around 86% of them found once; the top ten carry more than 1.3%. The sample comprised peripheral blood. The receptors here all came from a woman in her 40s who had recovered from COVID-19.

The V gene is TRBV27, the J gene TRBJ2-7, with D maybe TRBD2 (7 bases). CDR3 length equals 14 residues. Trimming took 8 bases from V and 6 from J, leaving 20 bases between them. Germline assignment: CDR1 MNHEY and CDR2 SMNVEV (reference sequence). DNA for the CDR3: TGTGCCAGCGGGCCTCAAGGGGGGGCGGTCGAGCAGTACTTC. Residues: CASGPQGGAVEQYF.

The V gene is TRBV6-2 or TRBV6-3, the J gene TRBJ1-1; D remains unclear. Germline V gene lookup returns CDR1 MNHEY and CDR2 SVGEGT. There are 12 residues in the CDR3. Trimming removed 2 bases from V and 8 bases from J, with 9 bases in between. The chain's CDR3 is CASSYAVPEAFF. CDR3 in DNA: TGTGCCAGCAGTTACGCGGTCCCCGAAGCTTTCTTT.

The V and J genes are TRBV6-5 and TRBJ1-2; D possibly corresponds to TRBD1 (6 bases). The germline V gene has CDR1 MNHEY and CDR2 SVGAGI. This CDR3 has 11 residues. The V and J ends lost 10 bases and 5 bases respectively, with 11 bases between them. The CDR3 nucleotides read TGTGCCATCCAGGGGCTTTATGGCTACACCTTC. Translated, it gives CAIQGLYGYTF.

This rearrangement joins TRBV10-3 to TRBJ2-3; 9 nucleotides agree with TRBD1. The CDR3 runs to 13 residues. Unmatched junction bases numbered 3, after V lost 10 bases and J lost 1 base. The V gene's germline CDR1 is ENHRY and CDR2 SYGVKD. The CDR3 sequence is CATGTGRTDTQYF. The CDR3 region has the DNA TGTGCCACCGGGACAGGGCGCACAGATACGCAGTATTTT.

The chain joins TRBV11-3 to TRBJ2-1, with D possibly being TRBD1 (5 bases). Germline loops: CDR1 SGHNT, CDR2 YENEEA. V lost 1 base to trimming and J lost 8 bases, with 15 bases between them. The CDR3 contains 15 residues. The CDR3 nucleotides read TGTGCCAGCAGCTTAGGGGGCGTAGGGTCCGATGAGCAGTTCTTC. Amino acid sequence: CASSLGGVGSDEQFF.

The gene calls are TRBV5-5 and TRBJ2-3, with 7 nucleotides matching TRBD1. Germline V lookup: CDR1 SGHKS, CDR2 YYEKEE (reference sequence). Trimming removed 4 bases from V and 3 bases from J; junction bases left unmatched: 8. This CDR3 spans 15 amino acids. The CDR3 loop reads CASSSRDSRTDTQYF. CDR3 DNA: TGTGCCAGCAGCAGCCGGGACAGCCGTACAGATACGCAGTATTTT.

This chain links TRBV7-9 with TRBJ1-1, with D uncertain. Germline assignment: CDR1 SEHNR and CDR2 FQNEAQ (reference sequence). With 5 bases removed from V and 5 bases from J, the gap between germline ends came to 15 bases. This CDR3 spans 14 amino acids. CDR3 coding DNA: TGTGCCAGCAGCCAAGGAGGGTTGGCGACTGAAGCTTTCTTT. As protein: CASSQGGLATEAFF.

The chain uses TRBV5-1 and TRBJ2-3; D is possibly TRBD1 (6 bases). This CDR3 spans 14 amino acids. The germline V gene encodes CDR1 SGHRS and CDR2 YFSETQ. With 0 bases removed from V and 2 bases from J, the gap between germline ends came to 7 bases. The CDR3 sequence: CASSLGDTTDTQYF. The CDR3 region has the DNA TGCGCCAGCAGCTTGGGGGACACCACAGATACGCAGTATTTT.

This clone appeared a few times. This rearrangement joins TRBV2 to TRBJ2-1, with 10 bases that match TRBD2. The junction had 9 bases not matched to a gene; V was cut back by 6 bases and J by 4 bases. The CDR3 contains 16 residues. The germline V gene has CDR1 SNHLY and CDR2 FYNNEI. In DNA form, the CDR3 reads TGTGCCAGCAGGCTAGCGGGGGCCGGGGGGTACAATGAGCAGTTCTTC. Translated: CASRLAGAGGYNEQFF. Full variable domain (missing parts from reference TRBV2 and TRBJ2-1): EPEVTQTPSHQVTQMGQEVILRCVPISNHLYFYWYRQILGQKVEFLVSFYNNEISEKSEIFDDQFSVERPDGSNFTLKIRSTKLEDSAMYFCASRLAGAGGYNEQFFGPGTRLTVL.

In DNA form, the CDR3 reads TGTGCCAGCAGTTTATCGGCTGGGACACTTTCCTACGAGCAGTACTTC. Amino acid sequence: CASSLSAGTLSYEQYF. The genes are TRBV27 and TRBJ2-7; a possible D gene is TRBD1 (6 bases). This CDR3 has 16 residues. Germline V gene sequence: CDR1 MNHEY, CDR2 SMNVEV (reference sequence). V gave up 0 bases and J gave up 1 base, with 13 bases separating them.

The gene calls are TRBV6-4 and TRBJ2-2; D is uncertain. The CDR3 is 14 amino acids. The V gene lost 1 base and the J gene lost 2 bases, with 5 bases spanning the gap. The germline gives CDR1 MRHNA, CDR2 SNTAGT. CDR3 coding DNA: TGTGCCAGCAGTGACTATCCTAACACCGGGGAGCTGTTTTTT. Protein sequence: CASSDYPNTGELFF.

The V call is TRBV19, the J call TRBJ1-2, with D tentatively TRBD1 (5 bases). Germline values: CDR1 LNHDA, CDR2 SQIVND (reference sequence). This CDR3 is built from 14 residues. Trimming stripped 8 bases from V and 0 bases from J, with 13 bases between. This chain's CDR3 is CASSPGGTNYGYTF. The CDR3, as DNA: TGTGCCAGTTCCCCGGGGGGAACTAACTATGGCTACACCTTC.

The chain links TRBV27 to TRBJ2-7; 9 bases are shared with TRBD2. The V and J ends lost 5 bases and 1 base, in that order; junction bases with no gene match: 3. Looked up from germline, CDR1 is MNHEY and CDR2 is SMNVEV (reference sequence). The CDR3 loop spans 14 amino acids. CDR3 coding DNA: TGTGCCAGCAGTCTGACTAGCGGTTCCTACGAGCAGTACTTC. Amino acid sequence: CASSLTSGSYEQYF.

This chain uses TRBV15 with TRBJ2-1; 8 positions agree with TRBD2. The germline gives CDR1 LNHNV, CDR2 YYDKDF (reference sequence). This CDR3 contains 16 residues. J was trimmed by 6 bases and V by 2 bases; bases with no gene match: 9. CDR3 residues: CATSRPPGGERNEQFF. CDR3 coding DNA: TGTGCCACCAGCAGACCCCCGGGGGGGGAGCGCAATGAGCAGTTCTTC.

This chain joins TRBV5-8 and TRBJ2-1, with 10 bases lining up with TRBD1. Germline CDR1 and CDR2: SGHTS and YDEGEE. This CDR3 contains 15 residues. V shed 4 bases and J 8 bases; nucleotides not matched to a gene: 9. The CDR3 sequence: CASSPRGQGIHEQFF. In DNA, the CDR3 is TGTGCCAGCAGCCCCCGGGGACAGGGGATCCATGAGCAGTTCTTC.

The CDR3 loop is CASSLMGTKQYF. DNA for the CDR3: TGTGCCAGCAGCTTGATGGGGACAAAGCAGTACTTC. The rearrangement joins TRBV14 to TRBJ2-7; maybe TRBD1 (6 bases). With 5 bases removed from V and 8 bases from J, the gap between germline ends came to 13 bases. In germline, CDR1 is SGHDN, CDR2 FVKESK. The CDR3 extends over 12 amino acids.

The chain uses TRBV4-1 and TRBJ1-2; 9 positions match TRBD1. CDR1 is MGHRA and CDR2 is YSYEKL in the germline V gene. V trimming: 4 bases; J trimming: 4 bases; junction bases outside the gene matches: 19. The CDR3 runs 19 residues. In DNA, the CDR3 is TGCGCCAGCAGCCGAAGCACCGCAACCGGGACAGGGTTCGGCTATGGCTACACCTTC. This codes for CASSRSTATGTGFGYGYTF.

This clone was seen a single time. The chain links TRBV9 to TRBJ2-2; D is unclear. CDR3 size: 13 residues. Germline V gene lookup returns CDR1 SGDLS and CDR2 YYNGEE. The ends were cut back, 4 bases at V and 6 bases at J, with 10 bases in the middle. CDR3 sequence reads: CASSPPRAGELFF. DNA of the CDR3: TGTGCCAGCAGCCCCCCCCGGGCCGGGGAGCTGTTTTTT.

V usage is TRBV4-3 and J usage is TRBJ1-2; D might be TRBD1 (5 bases). Germline CDR1 and CDR2: LGHNA and YSLEER. The CDR3 is made up of 14 amino acids. Between the trimmed V and J ends, which lost 0 bases and 6 bases, there was a span of 11 bases. Here the CDR3 reads CASSQEPRGDGYTF. As DNA, the CDR3 is TGCGCCAGCAGCCAAGAACCAAGGGGCGATGGCTACACCTTC.

This chain joins TRBV9 and TRBJ2-2; 12 bases match TRBD1. There are 16 residues in the CDR3. The trim removed 4 bases at V and 3 bases at J, leaving 4 bases unmatched. Germline-derived CDR1 and CDR2 are SGDLS and YYNGEE. The CDR3 here is CASSSGQGAYTGELFF. Written as DNA, the CDR3 is TGTGCCAGCAGCTCGGGACAGGGGGCGTACACCGGGGAGCTGTTTTTT.

V and J are TRBV7-2 and TRBJ1-2; 10 bases are shared with TRBD1. This CDR3 spans 14 amino acids. Germline V CDR1 and CDR2: SGHTA, FQGNSA. The V and J ends lost 5 bases and 4 bases, in that order; junction bases with no gene match: 4. CDR3 DNA: TGTGCCAGCAGCCGGGACAGGGGACCCTATGGCTACACCTTC. Protein sequence: CASSRDRGPYGYTF.

This sequence joins TRBV5-1 and TRBJ2-3, with unresolved D. CDR1 is SGHRS and CDR2 is YFSETQ in the germline V gene. Trimming shortened V by 4 bases and J by 6 bases, and 9 bases separated the two germline ends. This CDR3 region has 12 residues. In DNA, the CDR3 is TGCGCCAGCAGCCCAACTATGGATACGCAGTATTTT. It specifies CASSPTMDTQYF.

Here the CDR3 DNA reads TGTGCCAGCAGTGTCCGACAGGGAGATACTGAAGCTTTCTTT. This sequence encodes CASSVRQGDTEAFF. The rearrangement joins TRBV2 to TRBJ1-1, with 7 bases that match TRBD1. CDR1 and CDR2 (germline): SNHLY, FYNNEI. CDR3 length: 14 residues. With V trimmed by 4 bases and J by 5 bases, 7 bases remained unmatched.

This rearrangement joins TRBV6-6 to TRBJ2-7; D uncertain. Per germline, CDR1 MNHNY and CDR2 SVGAGI (reference sequence). Deletions cut 0 bases from V and 3 bases from J, with 9 bases between. The CDR3 has 14 residues. In DNA form, the CDR3 reads TGTGCCAGCAGTTACTCAGGTTACTACTACGAGCAGTACTTC. Protein: CASSYSGYYYEQYF.